This T cell receptor (beta chain) was retrieved from a study of CD8+ T cells in alopecia areata. Study findings and constraints: Sharing of TCR sequences between patients (possibly for HLA-related reasons) was less clear than in mice. Higher clonality than in normal scalp was seen in lesional scalp, especially alopecia totalis/universalis. Scalp specimens additionally yield sequences from normal skin's resident alphabeta T cells.

Sorting of CD4+ and CD8+ T cells was performed on PBMCs. The CDR3 runs to 13 residues. Trimming shortened V by 2 bases and J by 4 bases, and 10 bases separated the two germline ends. Germline-derived CDR1 and CDR2 are SQVTM and ANQGSEA. Of note for this clone: Its antigen is not identified.

Extracted RNA was reverse transcribed into cDNA, the sequencing template. TCRdb keeps only in-frame clones here, not all; method: immunoSEQ multiplex PCR. The sample yields fewer than 150,000 clones, about 61% seen once. This rearrangement joins TRBV29-1 to TRBJ2-3; D not resolved. The TCR originated in a human donor in good health. Sequencing was performed on CD4+ T cells sorted from blood. DNA of the CDR3: TGCAGCGTTGAACGCGGCGGACCAGATACGCAGTATTTT. Encoded protein: CSVERGGPDTQYF.